One and the same sample provided the 3 T cell receptor beta chains below, sequenced in a study of shared clonotypes between healthy human individuals. The protocol was immunoSEQ multiplex PCR, while the TCRdb copy is restricted to in-frame clones and leaves out a portion. Seen here are roughly 500,000 clones, about 76% observed once, and the top ten hold over 10%. Sequencing was performed on PBMCs. These receptors originate from a woman in her forties in good health. Some clones in this sample may be carry-over from other donors' samples.

This clone was recorded once. This sequence joins TRBV4-2 and TRBJ2-7, with 13 bases lining up with TRBD2. Germline V gene sequence: CDR1 LGHNA, CDR2 YNFKEQ. The CDR3 has 17 residues. V lost 3 bases, J lost 4 bases, and 9 bases stayed unmatched. This CDR3 reads CASSHGLAGARVYEQYF. The DNA of the CDR3 is TGTGCCAGCAGCCACGGACTAGCGGGAGCGCGAGTGTACGAGCAGTACTTC.

The chain is built from TRBV27 and TRBJ2-2, with TRBD1 as a possible D gene (5 bases). Trimming stripped 6 bases from V and 5 bases from J, with 16 bases between. Germline assignment: CDR1 MNHEY and CDR2 SMNVEV (reference sequence). The CDR3 runs 15 residues. In nucleotides, the CDR3 is TGTGCCAGCAGCGGACAAAGTCCGGGTACCGGGGAGCTGTTTTTT. Translating gives CASSGQSPGTGELFF.

This clone was found once. The chain combines TRBV18 with TRBJ1-2, with 10 bases matching TRBD1. CDR3 length equals 16 residues. Per the germline V gene, CDR1 is KGHSH and CDR2 is LQKENI. With V trimmed by 4 bases and J by 0 bases, 5 bases remained unmatched. The DNA for the CDR3 is TGTGCCAGCTCACAGGGACAGGGGTCCGCTAACTATGGCTACACCTTC. It translates to CASSQGQGSANYGYTF.